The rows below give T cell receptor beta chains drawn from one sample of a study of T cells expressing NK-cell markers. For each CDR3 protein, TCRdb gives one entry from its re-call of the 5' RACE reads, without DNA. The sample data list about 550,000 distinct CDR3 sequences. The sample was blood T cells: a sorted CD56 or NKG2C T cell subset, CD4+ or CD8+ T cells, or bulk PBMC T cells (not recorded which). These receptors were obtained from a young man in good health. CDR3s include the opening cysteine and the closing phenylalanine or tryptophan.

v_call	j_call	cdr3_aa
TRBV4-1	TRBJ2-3	CASSQPGKVDTDTQYF
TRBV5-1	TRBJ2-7	CASSGGSLYEQYF
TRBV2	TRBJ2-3	CASSMDSHTDTQYF
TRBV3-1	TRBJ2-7	CASSQVLAGDYEQYF
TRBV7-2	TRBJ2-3	CASSLQAGGSDTQYF
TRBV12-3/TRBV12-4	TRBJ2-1	CASSSGDYNEQFF
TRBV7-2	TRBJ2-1	CASSLIKREGHEEQFF
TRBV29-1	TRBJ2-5	CSVPGLRQETQYF
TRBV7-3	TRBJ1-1	CASTADPSSGAFF
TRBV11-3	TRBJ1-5	CASSLVGGGGNSNQPQHF
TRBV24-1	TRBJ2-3	CATSQAGEGSDTQYF
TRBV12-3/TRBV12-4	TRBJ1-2	CASSFSKQGGYTF
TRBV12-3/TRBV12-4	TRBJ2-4	CASIPSTPLGLAGGSDIQYF
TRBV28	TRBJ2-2	CASRLSGGSTGELFF
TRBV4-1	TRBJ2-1	CASSQDPGTSGASSYNEQFF
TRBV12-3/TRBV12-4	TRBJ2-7	CASSLNPGGTTYEQYF
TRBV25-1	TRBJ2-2	CASPLDGNTGELFF
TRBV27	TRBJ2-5	CASSLRRSGQGNSETQYF
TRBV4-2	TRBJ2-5	CASSLWREGLETQYF
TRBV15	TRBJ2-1	CATSRDTNRGREQFF
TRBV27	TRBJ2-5	CASLFGETQYF
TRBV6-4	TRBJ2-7	CASSEGAGAAYEQYF
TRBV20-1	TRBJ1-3	CSAREGSGNTIYF
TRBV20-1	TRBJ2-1	CSARPPSGSYNEQFF
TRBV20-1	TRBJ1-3	CSASRDRISGNTIYF
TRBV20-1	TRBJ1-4	CSARKEGEKLFF
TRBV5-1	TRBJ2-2	CASSSSGRADTGELFF
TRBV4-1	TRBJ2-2	CASSRIPSLPFPFNTGELFF